Each of the 11 T cell receptor beta chains below was sequenced from the same sample in a study of T cells in Graves' hyperthyroidism and ophthalmopathy. Amplification of TCR beta CDR3 regions used RNA as the template. The HTBI primer set drove a first-round RT-PCR of the TCR CDR3. TCRdb analysed the multiplex PCR reads with MiXCR anew, one entry per CDR3 protein. The sample lists more than 40,000 distinct CDR3 sequences; around half were seen once. Sequencing was done on a sample of peripheral blood or thyroid tissue (not recorded which). Every receptor here comes from a woman between 45 and 65 years old with Graves' hyperthyroidism.

This chain links TRBV20-1 with TRBJ1-4; D is unresolved. This CDR3 comprises 16 residues. V shed 0 bases and J shed 4 bases, with 15 bases lying between them. Germline CDR1 and CDR2: DFQATT and SNEGSKA (reference sequence). The CDR3 DNA follows: TGCAGTGCTAGAGATCAAAAGACGAGCAATAATGAAAAACTGTTTTTT. It codes for CSARDQKTSNNEKLFF.

This clonotype was seen repeatedly, ten times or more. The chain uses TRBV5-8 and TRBJ1-2, with 10 bases lining up with TRBD1. V gave up 1 base and J gave up 6 bases; unmatched junction bases: 6. The length of the CDR3 is 15 residues. Germline V CDR1 and CDR2: SGHTS, YDEGEE. The CDR3 loop is CASSLRQGARHGYTF. DNA for the CDR3: TGTGCCAGCAGCTTGCGACAGGGGGCGCGGCATGGCTACACCTTC.

V is TRBV7-6 and J is TRBJ1-6; TRBD1 might be the D (6 bases). Germline V gene data show CDR1 as SGHVS and CDR2 as FNYEAQ. This CDR3 is built from 14 residues. Trimming stripped 5 bases from V and 9 bases from J, with 14 bases between. CDR3 residues: CASSLGQPSSPLHF. The CDR3 nucleotides are TGTGCCAGCAGCCTTGGACAGCCTAGTTCACCCCTCCACTTT.

The chain uses TRBV20-1 and TRBJ2-5; 11 bases are a match to TRBD2. Trimming cost V 6 bases and J 2 bases; bases outside gene matches: 5. The CDR3 is 14 residues long. Germline lookup yields CDR1 DFQATT and CDR2 SNEGSKA (reference sequence). Written as DNA, the CDR3 is TGCAGTGCAGTGGGGACTAGCGGACAAGAGACCCAGTACTTC. It codes for CSAVGTSGQETQYF.

The chain is built from TRBV20-1 and TRBJ2-7; 14 bases are a match to TRBD2. J was trimmed by 0 bases and V by 4 bases; bases with no gene match: 11. The CDR3 sequence is 18 residues long. In germline, CDR1 is DFQATT, CDR2 SNEGSKA (reference sequence). In nucleotides, the CDR3 is TGCAGTGCTATTGCCGGGACTAGCGGGAGCCTAAACTCCTACGAGCAGTACTTC. It specifies CSAIAGTSGSLNSYEQYF.

This clonotype was detected only a few times. V usage is TRBV24-1 and J usage is TRBJ2-5; the match to TRBD2 covers 15 bases. The CDR3 extends over 16 amino acids. Germline lookup yields CDR1 KGHDR and CDR2 SFDVKD. V shed 8 bases and J 5 bases; nucleotides not matched to a gene: 8. CDR3: CATNTTGTSGGETQYF. The CDR3 DNA sequence: TGTGCCACCAATACCACCGGGACTAGCGGGGGGGAGACCCAGTACTTC.

This clonotype appeared many times. CDR3 sequence reads: CASSEMAGAGEKLFF. The DNA for the CDR3 is TGTGCCAGCAGTGAGATGGCAGGGGCTGGTGAAAAACTGTTTTTT. The V gene is TRBV6-1, the J gene TRBJ1-4; TRBD1 is a possible D gene (6 bases). The germline V gene encodes CDR1 MNHNS and CDR2 SASEGT. Between the trimmed V and J ends, which lost 3 bases and 7 bases, there was a span of 15 bases. There are 15 residues in the CDR3.

Ten or more counts support this clonotype. One base away lies a much larger clone, so this may be a sequencing read error. This chain's CDR3 is CAGEREGRPYEQYF. The CDR3 region has the DNA TGTGCCGGGGAGCGGGAGGGCCGTCCTTACGAGCAGTACTTC. The V call is TRBV19, the J call TRBJ2-7; 10 bases align to TRBD2. Germline V CDR1 and CDR2: LNHDA, SQIVND (reference sequence). Trimming at V came to 11 bases and at J to 4 bases, leaving 11 bases not matched to a gene. The CDR3 has 14 residues.

Ten or more counts support this clonotype. The J gene is TRBJ2-2, the V gene TRBV15; no reliable D call. The length of the CDR3 is 17 residues. Germline V gene lookup returns CDR1 LNHNV and CDR2 YYDKDF (reference sequence). The germline V and J ends were trimmed by 4 bases and 4 bases, with 19 bases remaining between them. The CDR3 bases are TGTGCCACCAGCACCCGTAGGGTAGGGTTGAGCACCGGGGAGCTGTTTTTT. Translation: CATSTRRVGLSTGELFF.

CDR3 sequence reads: CASSSGQLMNTEAFF. The DNA of the CDR3 is TGCGCCAGCAGCTCGGGACAGCTCATGAACACTGAAGCTTTCTTT. The gene calls are TRBV5-1 and TRBJ1-1; 7 bases align to TRBD1. After removal of 3 bases from V and 0 bases from J, the junction contained 5 bases not matched to a gene. This CDR3 has 15 residues. Germline V gene lookup returns CDR1 SGHRS and CDR2 YFSETQ.

In its sample, this clonotype was seen many times. The V gene is TRBV2, the J gene TRBJ2-7, with D perhaps matching TRBD1 (5 bases). Per the germline V gene, CDR1 is SNHLY and CDR2 is FYNNEI. V lost 6 bases, J lost 0 bases, and 12 bases lay in between. The CDR3 is made up of 14 amino acids. The CDR3 DNA follows: TGTGCCAGCAGAAGGACACCTGGCTCCTACGAGCAGTACTTC. This encodes CASRRTPGSYEQYF.